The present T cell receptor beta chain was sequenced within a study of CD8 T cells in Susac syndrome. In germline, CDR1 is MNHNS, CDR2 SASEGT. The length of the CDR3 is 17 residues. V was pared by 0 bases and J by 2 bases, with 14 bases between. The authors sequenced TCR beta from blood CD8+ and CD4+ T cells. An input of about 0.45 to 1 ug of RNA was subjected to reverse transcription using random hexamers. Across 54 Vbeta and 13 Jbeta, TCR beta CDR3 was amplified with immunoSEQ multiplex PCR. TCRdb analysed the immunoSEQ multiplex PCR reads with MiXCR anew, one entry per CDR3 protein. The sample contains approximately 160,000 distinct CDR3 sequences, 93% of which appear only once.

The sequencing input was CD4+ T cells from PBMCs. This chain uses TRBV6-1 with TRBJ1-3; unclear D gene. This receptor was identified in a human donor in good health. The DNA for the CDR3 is TGTGCCAGCAGTGAAGCGCTTTCAGGAGCGCCTGGAAACACCATATATTTT. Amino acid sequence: CASSEALSGAPGNTIYF.